This TCR beta chain was identified in a study of neoadjuvant anti-PD-1 for oral cavity cancer (dated by TCRdb to about 2021). Background on the whole study: Patients mostly received three to four biweekly doses of nivolumab at 3 mg/kg before curative-intent surgical resection. Patients who did not progress were given a fourth nivolumab dose at about day 43 and had definitive surgical resection on days 50-56. Under RECIST 1.1, a patient counted as a responder if showing complete response, partial response or stable disease, and as a non-responder if showing progression. The parent correlative cohort included approximately 13 patients, with a roughly 34% response rate.

For deep sequencing, each PBMC sample was run in six replicates, with libraries mostly built from approximately 500 ng of input genomic DNA. TCRbeta libraries were prepared with the immunoSEQ hsTCRbeta kit according to the manufacturer's instructions. The finished libraries were brought together in one pool at 2.5 to 3 nM, which was then read using an Illumina NovaSeq 6000 S4 flow cell. Regarding the original processing steps: The immunoSEQ Analyzer was used for raw data preprocessing and quality control. The analysis was restricted to productive rearrangements, with each unique CDR3 amino acid sequence defining a clonotype. Repertoire clonality was estimated as the Gini-Simpson index, which was calculated using the R package tcR. Student's t test was used to compare Gini indices, and Pearson correlation was used to assess associations with tumor size change. In TCRdb, the immuneACCESS table is reduced to in-frame sequences with V and J assigned. These tables do not hold every clone; where another copy was compared, an unresolved V gene accounts for under half, and the others remain unexplained. V and J calls and clone size are those listed in that table; D and trimming were worked out from the DNA. Across this sample there are nearly 7,000 clones, with about three quarters seen only once. The ten largest make up approximately 3% of the sample.

Read against the paper, the sample's time point label means: before neoadjuvant nivolumab. The patients had newly diagnosed stage II-IVA oral cavity squamous cell carcinoma and had not received any prior systemic or radiation treatment. The cohort was made up of patients with locally advanced, HPV-negative oral cavity squamous cell carcinoma. Peripheral blood mononuclear cells were analyzed directly and were not maintained or expanded in culture. The samples were drawn from a longitudinal correlative study tied to a single-arm phase II trial testing neoadjuvant nivolumab in oral cavity squamous cell carcinoma. Genomic DNA-based TCRbeta sequencing was performed on subject-matched pre- and post-treatment PBMCs and tumors from three responders and three non-responders. Peripheral blood mononuclear cells were collected before nivolumab treatment and again after treatment, at the time of surgery. The Maxwell RSC DNA from Cells kit was used to extract genomic DNA from PBMCs.

The study at large found these results: Higher pretreatment blood TCRbeta clonality and lower post-treatment tumor TCRbeta clonality were correlated with higher pretreatment blood Treg/Th17 ratios. Only a few patients per response group were included in the TCR analyses, and larger cohorts for validation were called for by the authors. After neoadjuvant nivolumab, T cell clonality (Gini index) in PBMCs was significantly higher in non-responders than in responders.

Here V drops 0 bases and J drops 4 bases, and the junction holds 8 bases not matched to any gene. The CDR3 has 18 amino acids, counting the end cysteine and phenylalanine. The DNA shown is the 54-base CDR3, in frame from base 1. CDR1 SGHDT and CDR2 YYEEEE were looked up in the germline V gene. Remarks on this clone: There is no known antigen for this receptor. Base qualities are not at hand, and no much larger clone is one base apart.

The chain employs TRBV5-6 and TRBJ2-2; 11 nucleotides in the junction match TRBD1. The sample consisted of PBMCs, taken before nivolumab (anti-PD-1) treatment. The TCR was taken from a person aged 40 to 85 with oral cavity squamous cell carcinoma. The nucleotides are TGTGCCAGCAGCTTGGGAGGACAGGGGGCTGGGGTCACCGGGGAGCTGTTTTTT. This translates into CASSLGGQGAGVTGELFF.